This T cell receptor beta chain was obtained from a study of T cell responses to AZD1222 COVID-19 vaccine. Findings and caveats of the study: All repertoire sampling was performed exclusively after the peak T cell response. Targets within unmutated variant regions were reportedly found for nearly half of spike-specific TCRs. It should be noted that donors were predominantly white British and more often female, and clonal diversity was possibly underestimated.

CDR3 length equals 16 residues. Germline values: CDR1 LNHDA, CDR2 SQIVND (reference sequence). V was cut by 1 base and J by 3 bases, with 13 bases left in between. TCRdb's table, derived via immunoSEQ multiplex PCR, lists solely in-frame clones and lacks some. The sample comprises around 140,000 clones, approximately 88% of which are singletons, and approximately 3.1% rests with the top ten. A note on this clone: Antigen specificity is unknown.

The chain employs TRBV19 and TRBJ2-4, with D perhaps matching TRBD1 (5 bases). The specimen comprised peripheral blood, sampled on day 0 of AZD1222 vaccination. The TCR originated in an adult in good health. Written as DNA, the CDR3 is TGTGCCAGTAGTATAGGGGCTCAGGGCTACAAAAACATTCAGTACTTC. Its translation: CASSIGAQGYKNIQYF.